Shown below are 26 T cell receptor beta chains from a single sample sequenced in a study of human T cells and chemical hapten exposure. Time point here: pre-sensitization, week 0. Sample treatment: therapeutic diphenylcyclopropenone sensitization with weekly scalp DPC. TCRdb reprocessed the RACE reads with MiXCR, giving one entry per CDR3 protein. The table lists around 180,000 distinct CDR3 sequences, approximately 31% of them singletons. Sequenced here: whole blood, sampled in connection with sensitization to the hapten diphenylcyclopropenone (DPC). The receptors shown here come from a woman aged 25-40 years with alopecia areata. Some clones in this sample may be carry-over from other donors' samples.

This rearrangement joins TRBV2 to TRBJ2-7; a weak D match, TRBD2 (5 bases). CDR3 length: 14 residues. V gave up 5 bases and J gave up 3 bases, with 14 bases separating them. Germline V gene sequence: CDR1 SNHLY, CDR2 FYNNEI. The CDR3 coding sequence is TGTGCCAGCAGTATAGGGAGAGTAAACTACGAGCAGTACTTC. Protein sequence: CASSIGRVNYEQYF.

The chain carries TRBV20-1 and TRBJ1-5, with 11 nucleotides matching TRBD1. Germline CDR1 DFQATT, CDR2 SNEGSKA (reference sequence). J was trimmed by 6 bases and V by 4 bases; bases with no gene match: 8. The CDR3 has 15 amino acids. CDR3 sequence: CSAIPGQGASQPQHF. The CDR3 DNA reads TGCAGTGCTATTCCAGGACAGGGGGCTAGTCAGCCCCAGCATTTT.

The chain uses TRBV20-1 and TRBJ2-4; no clear D gene. This CDR3 contains 14 residues. Germline CDR1 and CDR2: DFQATT and SNEGSKA (reference sequence). The V and J ends lost 0 bases and 3 bases respectively, with 9 bases between them. Here the CDR3 reads CSARDEMNKNIQYF. For the CDR3, the DNA is TGCAGTGCTAGAGATGAAATGAACAAAAACATTCAGTACTTC.

The V and J genes are TRBV19 and TRBJ2-7; no firm D call. V was clipped by 1 base and J by 2 bases, with 15 bases between them. The germline CDR1 and CDR2 sequences are LNHDA and SQIVND (reference sequence). The CDR3 is 16 residues long. CDR3 DNA sequence: TGTGCCAGTAGTATAGGAGTGGTCCTTACAGCCTACGAGCAGTACTTC. As protein: CASSIGVVLTAYEQYF.

The J gene is TRBJ2-7, the V gene TRBV4-3; the match to TRBD2 covers 7 bases. CDR3 length: 15 amino acids. The V gene end was trimmed by 0 bases and the J gene end by 2 bases; junction bases not matched to a gene: 4. Germline CDR1 and CDR2: LGHNA and YSLEER. CDR3 loop: CASSQDRGVAYEQYF. CDR3 DNA: TGCGCCAGCAGCCAAGACCGGGGGGTGGCCTACGAGCAGTACTTC.

Only a few counts were recorded for this clonotype. The CDR3 region is CASSILAGGPGDTQYF. The CDR3 DNA is TGTGCCAGCAGCATACTAGCGGGAGGGCCAGGGGATACGCAGTATTTT. This rearrangement joins TRBV7-6 to TRBJ2-3, with TRBD2 matching 13 bases. V lost 5 bases, J lost 6 bases, and 8 bases stayed unmatched. Per germline, CDR1 SGHVS and CDR2 FNYEAQ. The CDR3 contains 16 residues.

The chain combines TRBV6-5 with TRBJ1-1, with TRBD1 matching over 7 bases. Germline CDR1 MNHEY, CDR2 SVGAGI. After removal of 2 bases from V and 5 bases from J, the junction contained 14 bases not matched to a gene. This CDR3 has 17 amino acids. The CDR3 region is CASSYRTGSVSRTEAFF. The CDR3 coding sequence is TGTGCCAGCAGTTACCGGACAGGATCGGTATCTAGGACTGAAGCTTTCTTT.

The CDR3 here is CASKRVNEKLFF. In DNA, the CDR3 is TGTGCCAGCAAAAGGGTCAACGAAAAACTGTTTTTT. The V and J genes are TRBV7-9 and TRBJ1-4; D ambiguous. Trimming stripped 7 bases from V and 8 bases from J, with 11 bases between. Germline V gene data show CDR1 as SEHNR and CDR2 as FQNEAQ (reference sequence). The CDR3 sequence is 12 residues long.

The rearrangement links TRBV7-2 to TRBJ2-1; D call uncertain. From germline, CDR1 is SGHTA and CDR2 FQGNSA. The CDR3 consists of 15 residues. V was shortened by 1 base and J by 5 bases, with 12 bases between the two germline ends. CDR3 DNA sequence: TGTGCCAGCAGCTTAGAGCCAGGCGGAAACAATGAGCAGTTCTTC. Its protein product is CASSLEPGGNNEQFF.

This clonotype was found a few times. The chain is built from TRBV29-1 and TRBJ1-1; possibly TRBD1 for D (5 bases). Between the trimmed V and J ends, which lost 4 bases and 3 bases, there was a span of 12 bases. Germline CDR1 reads SQVTM; CDR2 reads ANQGSEA. This CDR3 has 13 residues. DNA for the CDR3: TGCAGCGTTGCTGGCAGGGAGTACACTGAAGCTTTCTTT. It codes for CSVAGREYTEAFF.

The chain recombines TRBV11-2 with TRBJ1-4, with 9 bases lining up with TRBD1. The trim removed 3 bases at V and 5 bases at J, leaving 4 bases unmatched. The germline gives CDR1 SGHAT, CDR2 FQNNGV. This CDR3 contains 15 residues. In DNA form, the CDR3 reads TGTGCCAGCAGCTTGGGACAGGGAAGAAATGAAAAACTGTTTTTT. As protein: CASSLGQGRNEKLFF.

The table lists this clonotype with many counts. The V call is TRBV14, the J call TRBJ2-2; D perhaps matches TRBD2 (5 bases). The germline V gene has CDR1 SGHDN and CDR2 FVKESK. V was shortened by 1 base and J by 5 bases, with 14 bases between the two germline ends. CDR3 length: 16 residues. For the CDR3, the DNA is TGTGCCAGCAGCCAAGTGCGGGTGCCTACAACCGGGGAGCTGTTTTTT. Residues: CASSQVRVPTTGELFF.

This clonotype was counted between two and nine times. The J gene is TRBJ1-1, the V gene TRBV28; tentative D call: TRBD1 (6 bases). CDR3 size: 12 residues. Trimming took 8 bases from V and 1 from J, leaving 8 bases between them. Germline V gene sequence: CDR1 MDHEN, CDR2 SYDVKM. The CDR3 is CASGGQNTEAFF. The CDR3 nucleotides read TGTGCCAGCGGGGGACAGAACACTGAAGCTTTCTTT. Drawing the rest from reference TRBV28 and TRBJ1-1, the complete variable domain is DVKVTQSSRYLVKRTGEKVFLECVQDMDHENMFWYRQDPGLGLRLIYFSYDVKMKEKGDIPEGYSVSREKKERFSLILESASTNQTSMYLCASGGQNTEAFFGQGTRLTVV.

The chain is built from TRBV25-1 and TRBJ2-3; 7 bases fit TRBD1. Looked up from germline, CDR1 is MGHDK and CDR2 is SYGVNS. The CDR3 length is 15 residues. Trimming removed 3 bases from V and 4 bases from J; junction bases left unmatched: 7. CDR3: CASSELRGQSDTQYF. CDR3 coding DNA: TGTGCCAGCAGTGAGTTGAGGGGGCAGTCAGATACGCAGTATTTT.

V gene TRBV10-3 combines with J gene TRBJ2-2; no clear D gene. Trimming removed 5 bases from V and 7 bases from J, with 14 bases in between. This CDR3 contains 14 residues. The germline V gene encodes CDR1 ENHRY and CDR2 SYGVKD. The DNA of the CDR3 is TGTGCCATCAGTCCGCGCACTGGGATCGGGGAGCTGTTTTTT. This gives the protein CAISPRTGIGELFF.

In its sample, this clonotype was seen many times. The chain links TRBV7-2 to TRBJ2-1; no firm D call. Trimming pared 2 bases from V and 9 bases from J, leaving 11 bases between. CDR3 length: 13 amino acids. CDR1 SGHTA and CDR2 FQGNSA come from the germline V gene. DNA for the CDR3: TGTGCCAGCAGCTTATTCCCGAGGCCTGAGCAGTTCTTC. Its translation: CASSLFPRPEQFF.

The chain employs TRBV18 and TRBJ1-1, with TRBD1 matching over 9 bases. This CDR3 has 15 amino acids. Germline V gene lookup returns CDR1 KGHSH and CDR2 LQKENI. J lost 0 bases, V lost 9 bases, and 8 bases had no gene match. The CDR3, as DNA: TGTGCCAGTATCGACGGGACAGGGCTGAACACTGAAGCTTTCTTT. Its protein is CASIDGTGLNTEAFF.

The chain uses TRBV29-1 and TRBJ2-1; D may be TRBD1 (6 bases). The V end lost 5 bases, the J end lost 8 bases, and 16 bases lay between the germline ends. This CDR3 has 13 residues. Germline CDR1 SQVTM, CDR2 ANQGSEA. Here the CDR3 DNA reads TGCAGCGTTCAGGGGCAGCTAGACGATGAGCAGTTCTTC. Translated: CSVQGQLDDEQFF.

This clonotype was seen only a few times. V gene TRBV29-1 combines with J gene TRBJ1-2; D is unresolved. This CDR3 is 12 amino acids long. In germline, CDR1 is SQVTM, CDR2 ANQGSEA. V gave up 6 bases and J gave up 6 bases, with 14 bases separating them. As DNA, the CDR3 is TGCAGCGTCCTAGGCGGGGTTGATGGCTACACCTTC. Protein product: CSVLGGVDGYTF.

This clonotype has more than one count but fewer than ten. The J gene is TRBJ1-6, the V gene TRBV5-5, with D possibly TRBD1 on 5 matching bases. This CDR3 contains 15 residues. The germline V gene encodes CDR1 SGHKS and CDR2 YYEKEE (reference sequence). V gave up 3 bases and J gave up 3 bases, with 10 bases separating them. DNA for the CDR3: TGTGCCAGCAGCTCCGGGACCCTCTATAATTCACCCCTCCACTTT. Its translation: CASSSGTLYNSPLHF.

This clonotype appeared a few times. The chain couples TRBV20-1 to TRBJ2-7; 7 bases are a match to TRBD1. The CDR3 sequence is 13 residues long. V gave up 1 base and J gave up 3 bases; unmatched junction bases: 3. Germline V gene lookup returns CDR1 DFQATT and CDR2 SNEGSKA (reference sequence). The CDR3 spells CSARGPGGYEQYF. CDR3 bases: TGCAGTGCTAGAGGGCCAGGGGGCTACGAGCAGTACTTC.

The chain has TRBV4-1 and TRBJ1-4, with D possibly matching TRBD1 (5 bases). V dropped 0 bases and J dropped 11 bases, with 19 bases sitting between them. The CDR3 contains 16 residues. Germline V gene data show CDR1 as MGHRA and CDR2 as YSYEKL. The CDR3 sequence is CASSQDIDSGRSKLFF. Here the CDR3 DNA reads TGCGCCAGCAGCCAAGATATCGACAGCGGGAGGTCGAAACTGTTTTTT.

This clonotype occurred a few times. The chain's CDR3 is CASSLWGQSSYEQYF. The CDR3 DNA follows: TGCGCCAGCAGCTTGTGGGGACAGTCCTCCTACGAGCAGTACTTC. The genes are TRBV5-1 and TRBJ2-7; 7 bases are a match to TRBD1. The CDR3 sequence is 15 residues long. V gave up 1 base and J gave up 0 bases; unmatched junction bases: 4. Germline V CDR1 and CDR2: SGHRS, YFSETQ.

The gene calls are TRBV6-5 and TRBJ2-2; D might be TRBD1 (6 bases). Germline CDR1 reads MNHEY; CDR2 reads SVGAGI. V dropped 6 bases and J dropped 5 bases, with 10 bases sitting between them. CDR3 length: 13 residues. The CDR3 is CASRAGVTGELFF. DNA for the CDR3: TGTGCCAGCAGGGCAGGGGTTACCGGGGAGCTGTTTTTT.

This clonotype was counted only a few times. V is TRBV3-1 and J is TRBJ1-5, with 8 bases fitting TRBD1. Per the germline V gene, CDR1 is LGHDT and CDR2 is YNNKEL (reference sequence). The V segment lost 6 bases and the J segment 1 base; nucleotides outside the gene matches: 5. The CDR3 sequence is 15 residues long. CDR3 DNA: TGTGCCAGCAGTACGACAGGGGACAGCAATCAGCCCCAGCATTTT. This gives the protein CASSTTGDSNQPQHF.

This clonotype was observed at least ten times. The chain joins TRBV9 to TRBJ2-2, with D possibly being TRBD2 (6 bases). This CDR3 spans 15 amino acids. V was clipped by 1 base and J by 5 bases, with 12 bases between them. Germline V gives CDR1 SGDLS, CDR2 YYNGEE. Here the CDR3 reads CASSVRGAGTGELFF. CDR3 in DNA: TGTGCCAGCAGCGTACGAGGGGCGGGGACCGGGGAGCTGTTTTTT.